These 2 T cell receptor beta chains were sequenced from one sample in a study of a mutant IDH1 vaccine in newly diagnosed glioma. Regarding time point: baseline, week 1 (first vaccination visit). Treatment indicated: pre-vaccination baseline after standard-of-care therapy. The protocol was immunoSEQ multiplex PCR, while the TCRdb copy is restricted to in-frame clones and leaves out a portion. The repertoire consists of tens of thousands of clones, with 83% occurring once and the leading ten covering approximately 7%. This sample comprised PBMCs, obtained from a glioma patient treated with radiotherapy, temozolomide or both. The receptors here all came from a woman in her 50s with glioma.

This rearrangement joins TRBV10-1 to TRBJ2-5, with TRBD2 matching over 12 bases. In germline, CDR1 is WNHNN, CDR2 SYGVQD (reference sequence). With 2 bases clipped from V and 3 bases from J, the junction kept 10 bases outside the gene matches. The CDR3 has 18 amino acids. The CDR3 coding sequence is TGCGCCAGCAGTGAGATGGCTAGCGGGGGGGCCGCGAAAGAGACCCAGTACTTC. Encoded protein: CASSEMASGGAAKETQYF.

The V call is TRBV5-1, the J call TRBJ2-3; possible D gene TRBD1, 6 bases. The germline gives CDR1 SGHRS, CDR2 YFSETQ. Trimming shortened V by 2 bases and J by 2 bases, and 12 bases separated the two germline ends. The CDR3 runs to 15 residues. This chain's CDR3 is CASSFFGQITDTQYF. The CDR3 bases are TGCGCCAGCAGCTTTTTTGGACAGATCACAGATACGCAGTATTTT. Looking up the rest from reference TRBV5-1 and TRBJ2-3 gives the full variable domain: KAGVTQTPRYLIKTRGQQVTLSCSPISGHRSVSWYQQTPGQGLQFLFEYFSETQRNKGNFPGRFSGRQFSNSRSEMNVSTLELGDSALYLCASSFFGQITDTQYFGPGTRLTVL.